This TCR beta chain came from a study of control samples from healthy donors and cancer patients. J gave up 6 bases and V 3 bases, and 6 bases lay outside the gene matches. This CDR3 spans 15 amino acids. Germline V CDR1 and CDR2: SGHTA, FQGNSA. Clones were read by immunoSEQ multiplex PCR, and TCRdb kept only the in-frame ones, dropping some. The table shows more than 45,000 clones, with 85% to 95% occurring only once. Sequencing used PBMCs. The origin of this receptor is a man younger than 45 with colorectal cancer. The J gene is TRBJ1-5, the V gene TRBV7-2; 9 bases map to TRBD1. The CDR3 loop is CASSLGQGIVQPQHF. DNA of the CDR3: TGTGCCAGCAGCTTGGGACAGGGCATAGTTCAGCCCCAGCATTTT.